This T cell receptor (beta chain) was sequenced for a study of long-term antiretroviral therapy in people with HIV. Survey-level immunoSEQ v3.0 assays were run. TCRdb keeps only in-frame clones here, not all; method: immunoSEQ multiplex PCR. The table records about 25,000 clones, approximately 86% of them present only once. Per germline, CDR1 SGHDT and CDR2 YYEEEE. Losses at the gene ends were 2 bases for V and 2 bases for J; bases not matched to a gene: 5. The CDR3 totals 17 residues. The source of this sequence is a woman in her 30s with HIV. V usage is TRBV5-6 and J usage is TRBJ2-3; 13 nucleotides match TRBD2. Sequenced here: unsorted PBMCs, sampled 1.9 years after starting antiretroviral therapy. This CDR3 is CASSLRGTSGTTDTQYF. CDR3 bases: TGTGCCAGCAGCTTACGGGGGACTAGCGGGACCACAGATACGCAGTATTTT.